Listed below are T cell receptor beta chains from one sample, sequenced in a study of cytomegalovirus exposure and HLA in healthy donors. The method was immunoSEQ multiplex PCR; TCRdb's version includes in-frame clones alone and lacks a portion of them. The sample table sets out 40,000 or so clones. Specimen: PBMCs. Receptors originate from a male donor in good health and CMV-seronegative. CDR3s include the opening cysteine and the closing phenylalanine or tryptophan. The order of the fields is D gene, CDR3 length, J gene, V gene, CDR3 protein, CDR3 DNA. A D gene is named only where the DNA matches it firmly.

D gene: -
CDR3 length: 13
J gene: TRBJ2-7
V gene: TRBV2
CDR3 protein: CASNDPRHYEQYF
CDR3 DNA: TGTGCCAGCAACGACCCTCGACACTACGAGCAGTACTTC

D gene: -
CDR3 length: 14
J gene: TRBJ2-1
V gene: TRBV28
CDR3 protein: CASSPRSGYNEQFF
CDR3 DNA: TGTGCCAGCAGTCCACGCTCCGGGTACAATGAGCAGTTCTTC

D gene: -
CDR3 length: 12
J gene: TRBJ1-2
V gene: TRBV29-1
CDR3 protein: CSVDGGNYGYTF
CDR3 DNA: TGCAGCGTAGACGGGGGAAACTATGGCTACACCTTC

D gene: -
CDR3 length: 14
J gene: TRBJ2-7
V gene: TRBV28
CDR3 protein: CASSFQGGGFEQYF
CDR3 DNA: TGTGCCAGCAGTTTTCAGGGAGGCGGTTTCGAGCAGTACTTC

D gene: -
CDR3 length: 16
J gene: TRBJ2-7
V gene: TRBV5-6
CDR3 protein: CASSLIQGSNYYEQYF
CDR3 DNA: TGTGCCAGCAGCTTAATACAGGGAAGTAACTACTACGAGCAGTACTTC

D gene: TRBD1
CDR3 length: 12
J gene: TRBJ1-2
V gene: TRBV27
CDR3 protein: CASSFEGAGYTF
CDR3 DNA: TGTGCCAGCAGTTTTGAGGGGGCCGGCTACACCTTC

D gene: TRBD1
CDR3 length: 16
J gene: TRBJ1-4
V gene: TRBV27
CDR3 protein: CASSFSVGTGDEKLFF
CDR3 DNA: TGTGCCAGCAGTTTCAGCGTGGGGACAGGGGATGAAAAACTGTTTTTT

D gene: -
CDR3 length: 16
J gene: TRBJ1-1
V gene: TRBV14
CDR3 protein: CASSQDLSRVNTEAFF
CDR3 DNA: TGTGCCAGCAGCCAAGATCTTAGCCGGGTAAACACTGAAGCTTTCTTT

D gene: -
CDR3 length: 14
J gene: TRBJ1-1
V gene: TRBV19
CDR3 protein: CASSKGGAVAEAFF
CDR3 DNA: TGTGCCAGTAGTAAGGGGGGGGCGGTCGCTGAAGCTTTCTTT

D gene: -
CDR3 length: 14
J gene: TRBJ2-5
V gene: TRBV28
CDR3 protein: CASTFGGDEETQYF
CDR3 DNA: TGTGCCAGCACCTTCGGCGGGGATGAAGAGACCCAGTACTTC

D gene: TRBD1
CDR3 length: 14
J gene: TRBJ1-1
V gene: TRBV6-5
CDR3 protein: CASSLDRGLGEAFF
CDR3 DNA: TGTGCCAGCAGTCTGGACAGGGGGCTGGGTGAAGCTTTCTTT

D gene: -
CDR3 length: 16
J gene: TRBJ1-6
V gene: TRBV9
CDR3 protein: CASSASEVTYNSPLHF
CDR3 DNA: TGTGCCAGCAGCGCTTCAGAGGTAACCTATAATTCACCCCTCCACTTT

D gene: TRBD1
CDR3 length: 16
J gene: TRBJ1-5
V gene: TRBV19
CDR3 protein: CASIPGQGAMNQPQHF
CDR3 DNA: TGTGCCAGTATACCCGGACAGGGGGCGATGAATCAGCCCCAGCATTTT

D gene: -
CDR3 length: 14
J gene: TRBJ1-2
V gene: TRBV5-6
CDR3 protein: CASSLRRQVYGYTF
CDR3 DNA: TGTGCCAGCAGCTTACGCCGACAGGTCTATGGCTACACCTTC

D gene: TRBD1
CDR3 length: 17
J gene: TRBJ1-2
V gene: TRBV5-6
CDR3 protein: CASSQRQGNIANYGYTF
CDR3 DNA: TGTGCCAGCAGCCAGAGACAGGGAAATATCGCTAACTATGGCTACACCTTC

D gene: TRBD1
CDR3 length: 15
J gene: TRBJ2-1
V gene: TRBV19
CDR3 protein: CASRLGQGKYNEQFF
CDR3 DNA: TGTGCCAGTAGACTGGGACAGGGAAAATACAATGAGCAGTTCTTC

D gene: -
CDR3 length: 12
J gene: TRBJ2-1
V gene: TRBV30
CDR3 protein: CAWSVEVHEQFF
CDR3 DNA: TGTGCCTGGAGTGTAGAGGTGCATGAGCAGTTCTTC

D gene: -
CDR3 length: 15
J gene: TRBJ2-5
V gene: TRBV11-1
CDR3 protein: CASSPWGGSQETQYF
CDR3 DNA: TGTGCCAGCAGCCCTTGGGGGGGCAGCCAAGAGACCCAGTACTTC

D gene: -
CDR3 length: 14
J gene: TRBJ2-2
V gene: TRBV6-1
CDR3 protein: CASSGEVYTGELFF
CDR3 DNA: TGTGCCAGCAGTGGGGAGGTATACACCGGGGAGCTGTTTTTT

D gene: TRBD1
CDR3 length: 16
J gene: TRBJ1-5
V gene: TRBV19
CDR3 protein: CASSLQGAFNNQPQHF
CDR3 DNA: TGTGCCAGTAGCTTACAGGGGGCATTCAACAATCAGCCCCAGCATTTT

D gene: -
CDR3 length: 13
J gene: TRBJ2-7
V gene: TRBV6-5
CDR3 protein: CASSYSRAYEQYF
CDR3 DNA: TGTGCCAGCAGTTACTCACGCGCCTACGAGCAGTACTTC

D gene: -
CDR3 length: 14
J gene: TRBJ1-1
V gene: TRBV7-9
CDR3 protein: CASSYGGMNTEAFF
CDR3 DNA: TGTGCCAGCAGCTACGGAGGGATGAACACTGAAGCTTTCTTT

D gene: -
CDR3 length: 15
J gene: TRBJ1-2
V gene: TRBV30
CDR3 protein: CAWSVPPHTNYGYTF
CDR3 DNA: TGTGCCTGGAGTGTGCCCCCACACACTAACTATGGCTACACCTTC

D gene: -
CDR3 length: 15
J gene: TRBJ1-4
V gene: TRBV18
CDR3 protein: CASSRLGTFPEKLFF
CDR3 DNA: TGTGCCAGCTCACGACTCGGGACATTCCCTGAAAAACTGTTTTTT

D gene: TRBD1
CDR3 length: 20
J gene: TRBJ2-2
V gene: TRBV4-1
CDR3 protein: CASSQVLVSWGTGNTGELFF
CDR3 DNA: TGCGCCAGCAGCCAAGTTCTCGTGTCTTGGGGGACAGGGAACACCGGGGAGCTGTTTTTT

D gene: TRBD1
CDR3 length: 15
J gene: TRBJ2-7
V gene: TRBV9
CDR3 protein: CASSSSGTGGYEQYF
CDR3 DNA: TGTGCCAGCAGCTCGAGCGGGACAGGGGGCTACGAGCAGTACTTC

D gene: TRBD1
CDR3 length: 15
J gene: TRBJ2-7
V gene: TRBV6-5
CDR3 protein: CASSYSGQDTYEQYF
CDR3 DNA: TGTGCCAGCAGTTACTCGGGACAGGACACCTACGAGCAGTACTTC

D gene: -
CDR3 length: 15
J gene: TRBJ2-7
V gene: TRBV25-1
CDR3 protein: CASRKRTEEGYEQYF
CDR3 DNA: TGTGCCAGCAGAAAAAGAACGGAGGAGGGGTACGAGCAGTACTTC

D gene: -
CDR3 length: 13
J gene: TRBJ1-1
V gene: TRBV10-3
CDR3 protein: CAIRATGNTEAFF
CDR3 DNA: TGTGCCATCAGGGCCACAGGAAACACTGAAGCTTTCTTT

D gene: TRBD2
CDR3 length: 16
J gene: TRBJ2-3
V gene: TRBV27
CDR3 protein: CASRADSGGRTDTQYF
CDR3 DNA: TGTGCCAGCAGGGCGGATAGCGGGGGACGCACAGATACGCAGTATTTT

D gene: TRBD1
CDR3 length: 14
J gene: TRBJ2-5
V gene: TRBV11-2
CDR3 protein: CASSLATGGKTQYF
CDR3 DNA: TGTGCCAGCAGTTTGGCTACAGGGGGTAAGACCCAGTACTTC

D gene: -
CDR3 length: 16
J gene: TRBJ1-5
V gene: TRBV2
CDR3 protein: CASRDGTLRGNQPQHF
CDR3 DNA: TGTGCCAGCAGGGACGGGACACTTAGGGGCAATCAGCCCCAGCATTTT

D gene: TRBD1
CDR3 length: 14
J gene: TRBJ1-2
V gene: TRBV6-5
CDR3 protein: CASRPGQGPYGYTF
CDR3 DNA: TGTGCCAGCAGACCGGGACAGGGACCCTATGGCTACACCTTC

D gene: -
CDR3 length: 15
J gene: TRBJ2-7
V gene: TRBV14
CDR3 protein: CASSQYLDGGYEQYF
CDR3 DNA: TGTGCCAGCAGCCAATACCTAGACGGGGGCTACGAGCAGTACTTC

D gene: TRBD2
CDR3 length: 15
J gene: TRBJ2-3
V gene: TRBV6-1
CDR3 protein: CASSEETGGTDTQYF
CDR3 DNA: TGTGCCAGCAGTGAAGAAACGGGGGGTACAGATACGCAGTATTTT

D gene: -
CDR3 length: 14
J gene: TRBJ1-4
V gene: TRBV18
CDR3 protein: CASSQGATNEKLFF
CDR3 DNA: TGTGCCAGCTCACAGGGGGCAACTAATGAAAAACTGTTTTTT

D gene: -
CDR3 length: 14
J gene: TRBJ2-1
V gene: TRBV18
CDR3 protein: CASSPLRAHNEQFF
CDR3 DNA: TGTGCCAGCTCACCACTCAGGGCCCACAATGAGCAGTTCTTC

D gene: TRBD2
CDR3 length: 20
J gene: TRBJ2-5
V gene: TRBV19
CDR3 protein: CASSTGTSGGLGVFRETQYF
CDR3 DNA: TGTGCCAGTAGTACAGGGACTAGCGGGGGTCTAGGGGTTTTTCGGGAGACCCAGTACTTC

D gene: -
CDR3 length: 13
J gene: TRBJ2-7
V gene: TRBV11-3
CDR3 protein: CASSLTTAGEQYF
CDR3 DNA: TGTGCCAGCAGCTTGACGACAGCAGGGGAGCAGTACTTC

D gene: TRBD1
CDR3 length: 15
J gene: TRBJ2-1
V gene: TRBV6-1
CDR3 protein: CASSDHRGYAYEQFF
CDR3 DNA: TGTGCCAGCAGTGACCACAGGGGTTACGCTTATGAGCAGTTCTTC

D gene: -
CDR3 length: 15
J gene: TRBJ2-2
V gene: TRBV11-2
CDR3 protein: CASSLRTILGGELFF
CDR3 DNA: TGTGCCAGCAGCTTGAGGACTATTCTAGGCGGGGAGCTGTTTTTT

D gene: TRBD1
CDR3 length: 12
J gene: TRBJ1-2
V gene: TRBV11-2
CDR3 protein: CASSPGQGSYTF
CDR3 DNA: TGTGCCAGCAGTCCGGGACAGGGTAGCTACACCTTC

D gene: -
CDR3 length: 15
J gene: TRBJ2-1
V gene: TRBV4-1
CDR3 protein: CASSQPYSSDNEQFF
CDR3 DNA: TGCGCCAGCAGCCAACCCTACAGCTCCGACAATGAGCAGTTCTTC

D gene: -
CDR3 length: 13
J gene: TRBJ1-5
V gene: TRBV27
CDR3 protein: CASSFGVRQPQHF
CDR3 DNA: TGTGCCAGCAGTTTCGGGGTTCGGCAGCCCCAGCATTTT

D gene: TRBD1
CDR3 length: 17
J gene: TRBJ1-5
V gene: TRBV5-6
CDR3 protein: CASSQQGAIYSNQPQHF
CDR3 DNA: TGTGCCAGCAGTCAGCAGGGGGCCATCTATAGCAATCAGCCCCAGCATTTT